This T cell receptor (beta chain) emerged from a study of siplizumab effects on memory and regulatory T cells (dated by TCRdb to about 2019). About the study as a whole: The study examined how the anti-CD2 antibody siplizumab affects alloreactive T-cell subsets in allogeneic mixed lymphocyte reactions built from human PBMCs.

CDR1 and CDR2 are drawn from the germline V gene: ENHRY, SYGVKD. Germline trimming: 11 bases from V, 4 bases from J; junction bases outside gene matches: 10. The CDR3, from cysteine to phenylalanine, totals 13 residues. Only the CDR3 DNA is retained, 39 bases long and in frame from the first base. Overall results and qualifications from the work: Because sequences at frequencies below about 10^-5 were poorly captured, only a minor fraction of alloreactive clones could be mapped back to unstimulated subsets. The cumulative frequency of alloreactive sequences that could be traced back to unstimulated CD4+ memory T cells was significantly reduced by siplizumab. Among mappable alloreactive CD4+ clones, the Treg-derived fraction averaged around 63% with siplizumab versus around 29% in control reactions. Greater diversity appeared to be present in unstimulated naive T cells than in memory T cells, and a substantial contribution to the alloresponse seemed to be made by naive cells. A naive or memory phenotype could not be assigned to roughly 80-95% of proliferating CD4+ or CD8+ clones. No functional confirmation was obtained for the suppressive function of proliferating Tregs from siplizumab cultures.

A remark on this clone: Its antigen has not been determined. No base quality information exists; no much larger clone differs at one position.

Sorted unstimulated T cells and proliferating T cells recovered from mixed lymphocyte reactions were subjected to TCRbeta CDR3 sequencing. Fresh whole blood from around 11 HLA-typed healthy donors was used to isolate PBMCs. To map where alloreactive clones came from, unstimulated CD4+ regulatory T cells were FACS-sorted. The receptor library was made with the immunoSEQ multiplex PCR assay. The deep sequencing platform assayed around 94,000 TCR templates per sample. Genomic DNA extracted from sorted T cells was used for TCRbeta CDR3 sequencing. The published analysis was carried out like this. The R programming language was used for clonal analysis of the TCRbeta CDR3 data. Unstimulated samples were compared with post-reaction CFSE-low samples to define alloreactive CD4+ and CD8+ clones. Alloreactive CD4+ clones were assigned to regulatory or non-regulatory origin by matching sequences to sorted unstimulated Treg and non-Treg repertoires. TCRdb re-hosts the immuneACCESS table, in-frame sequences only. Its copies lack some clones; in the studies checked, an unresolved V gene accounts for under half of them, and the cause for the rest is not known. The V and J calls and clone size were taken over from that table, and D and trimming were inferred from the DNA. The table for this sample lists 90,000 to 110,000 clones; about 91% of them were counted only once. More than 0.65% of the sample is held by the ten biggest clonotypes.

Sequenced sample: Tregs sorted from blood. The TCR was taken from a human donor in good health. The chain is made from TRBV10-3 and TRBJ2-7, with 8 bases aligning to TRBD1. The CDR3 protein: CAARTGNSYEQYF. The DNA is TGTGCCGCCAGGACAGGGAATTCTTACGAGCAGTACTTC.